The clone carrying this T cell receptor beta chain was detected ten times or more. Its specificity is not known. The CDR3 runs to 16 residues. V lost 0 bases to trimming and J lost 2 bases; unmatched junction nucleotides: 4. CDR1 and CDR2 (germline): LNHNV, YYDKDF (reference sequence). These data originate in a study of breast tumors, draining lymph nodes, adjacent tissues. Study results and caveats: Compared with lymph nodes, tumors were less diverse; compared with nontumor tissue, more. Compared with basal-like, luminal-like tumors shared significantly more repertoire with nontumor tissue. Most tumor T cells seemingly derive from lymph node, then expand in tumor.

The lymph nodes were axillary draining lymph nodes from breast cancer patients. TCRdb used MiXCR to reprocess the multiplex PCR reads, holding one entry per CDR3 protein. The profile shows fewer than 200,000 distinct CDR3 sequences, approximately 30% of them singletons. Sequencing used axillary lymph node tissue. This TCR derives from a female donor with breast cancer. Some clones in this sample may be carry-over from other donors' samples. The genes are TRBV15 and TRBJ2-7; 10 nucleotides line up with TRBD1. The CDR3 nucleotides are TGTGCCACCAGCAGAGACCGACAGGGGGCTACCTACGAGCAGTACTTC. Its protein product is CATSRDRQGATYEQYF.